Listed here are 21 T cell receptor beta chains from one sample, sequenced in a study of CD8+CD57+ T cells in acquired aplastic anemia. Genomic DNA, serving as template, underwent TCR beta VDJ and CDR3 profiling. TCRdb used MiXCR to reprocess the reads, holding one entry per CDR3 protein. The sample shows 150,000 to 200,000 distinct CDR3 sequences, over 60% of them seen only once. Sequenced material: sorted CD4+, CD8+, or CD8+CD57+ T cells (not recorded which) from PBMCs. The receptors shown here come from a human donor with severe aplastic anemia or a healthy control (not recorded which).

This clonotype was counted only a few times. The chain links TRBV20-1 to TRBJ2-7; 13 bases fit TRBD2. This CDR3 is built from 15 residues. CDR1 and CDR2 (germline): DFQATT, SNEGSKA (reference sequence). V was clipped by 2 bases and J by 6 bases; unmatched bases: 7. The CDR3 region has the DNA TGCAGTGCTAGACCGGGGACTAGCGGGGCTGGCGAGCAGTACTTC. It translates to CSARPGTSGAGEQYF.

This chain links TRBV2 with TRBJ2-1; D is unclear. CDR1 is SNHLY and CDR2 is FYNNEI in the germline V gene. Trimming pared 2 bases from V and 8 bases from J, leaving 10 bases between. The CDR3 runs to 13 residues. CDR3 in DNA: TGTGCCAGCAGTGAATACCTACTGGATGAGCAGTTCTTC. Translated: CASSEYLLDEQFF.

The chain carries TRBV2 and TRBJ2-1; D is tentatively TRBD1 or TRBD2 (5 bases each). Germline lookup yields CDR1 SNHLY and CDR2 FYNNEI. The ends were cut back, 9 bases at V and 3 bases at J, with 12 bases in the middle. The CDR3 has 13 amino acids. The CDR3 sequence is CARGTVYYNEQFF. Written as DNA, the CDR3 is TGTGCCAGAGGGACGGTGTACTACAATGAGCAGTTCTTC.

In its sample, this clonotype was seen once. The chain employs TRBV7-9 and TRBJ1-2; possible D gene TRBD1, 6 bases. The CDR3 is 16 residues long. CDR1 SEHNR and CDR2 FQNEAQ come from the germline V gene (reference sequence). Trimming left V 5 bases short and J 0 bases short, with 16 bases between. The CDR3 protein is CASSHTSDRSNYGYTF. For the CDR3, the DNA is TGTGCCAGCAGCCACACCTCGGACAGATCTAACTATGGCTACACCTTC.

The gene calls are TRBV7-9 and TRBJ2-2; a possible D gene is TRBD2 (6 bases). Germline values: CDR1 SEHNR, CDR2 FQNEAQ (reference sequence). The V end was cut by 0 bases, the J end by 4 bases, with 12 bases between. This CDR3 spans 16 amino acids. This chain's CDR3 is CASSLAGGTVTGELFF. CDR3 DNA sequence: TGTGCCAGCAGCTTAGCGGGCGGGACCGTCACCGGGGAGCTGTTTTTT. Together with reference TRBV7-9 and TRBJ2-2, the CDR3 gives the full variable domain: DTGVSQNPRHKITKRGQNVTFRCDPISEHNRLYWYRQTLGQGPEFLTYFQNEAQLEKSRLLSDRFSAERPKGSFSTLEIQRTEQGDSAMYLCASSLAGGTVTGELFFGEGSRLTVL.

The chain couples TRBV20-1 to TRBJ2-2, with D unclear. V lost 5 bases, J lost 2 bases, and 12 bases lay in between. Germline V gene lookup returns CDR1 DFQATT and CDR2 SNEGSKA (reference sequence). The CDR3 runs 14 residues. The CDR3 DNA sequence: TGCAGTGCTCTAGGGCCCGCAAACACCGGGGAGCTGTTTTTT. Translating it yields CSALGPANTGELFF.

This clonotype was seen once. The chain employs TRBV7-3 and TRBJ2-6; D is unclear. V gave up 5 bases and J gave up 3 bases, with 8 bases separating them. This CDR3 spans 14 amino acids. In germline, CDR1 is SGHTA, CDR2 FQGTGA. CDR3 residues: CASSPWGGANVLTF. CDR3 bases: TGTGCCAGCAGCCCATGGGGTGGGGCCAACGTCCTGACTTTC.

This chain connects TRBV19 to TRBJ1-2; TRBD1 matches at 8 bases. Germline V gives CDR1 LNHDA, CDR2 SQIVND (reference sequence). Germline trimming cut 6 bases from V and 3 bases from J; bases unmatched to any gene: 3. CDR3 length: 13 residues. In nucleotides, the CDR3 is TGTGCCAGTAGACCGACAGGGGACTATGGCTACACCTTC. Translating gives CASRPTGDYGYTF.

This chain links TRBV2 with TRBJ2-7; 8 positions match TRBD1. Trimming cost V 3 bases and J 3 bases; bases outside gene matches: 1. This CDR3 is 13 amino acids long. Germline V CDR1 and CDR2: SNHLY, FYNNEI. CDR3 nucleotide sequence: TGTGCCAGCAGTGACGGACAGGGCTACGAGCAGTACTTC. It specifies CASSDGQGYEQYF.

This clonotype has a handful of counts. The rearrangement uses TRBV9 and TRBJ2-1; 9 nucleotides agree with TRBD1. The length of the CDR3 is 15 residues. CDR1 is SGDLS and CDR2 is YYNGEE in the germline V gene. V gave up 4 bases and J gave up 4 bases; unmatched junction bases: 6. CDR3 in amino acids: CASSPRTGEYNEQFF. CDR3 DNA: TGTGCCAGCAGCCCACGGACAGGGGAGTACAATGAGCAGTTCTTC.

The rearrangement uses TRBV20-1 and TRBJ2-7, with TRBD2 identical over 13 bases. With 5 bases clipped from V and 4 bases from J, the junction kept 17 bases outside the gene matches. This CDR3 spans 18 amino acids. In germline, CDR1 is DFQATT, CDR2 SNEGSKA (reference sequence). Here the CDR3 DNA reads TGCAGTGCTGGTGGACAGGGGAAGGGGACTAGCGGGACGTACGAGCAGTACTTC. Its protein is CSAGGQGKGTSGTYEQYF.

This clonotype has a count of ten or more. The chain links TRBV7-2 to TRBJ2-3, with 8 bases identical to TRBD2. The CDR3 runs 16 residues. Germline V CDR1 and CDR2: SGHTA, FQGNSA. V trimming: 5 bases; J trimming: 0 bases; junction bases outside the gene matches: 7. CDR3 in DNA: TGTGCCAGCAGCACAACTAGCGGTGCTAGCACAGATACGCAGTATTTT. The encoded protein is CASSTTSGASTDTQYF.

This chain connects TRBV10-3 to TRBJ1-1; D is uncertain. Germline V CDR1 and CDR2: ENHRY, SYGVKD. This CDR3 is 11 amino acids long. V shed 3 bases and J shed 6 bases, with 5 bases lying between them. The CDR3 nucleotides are TGTGCCATCAGTGACGGAGCTGAAGCTTTCTTT. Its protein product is CAISDGAEAFF.

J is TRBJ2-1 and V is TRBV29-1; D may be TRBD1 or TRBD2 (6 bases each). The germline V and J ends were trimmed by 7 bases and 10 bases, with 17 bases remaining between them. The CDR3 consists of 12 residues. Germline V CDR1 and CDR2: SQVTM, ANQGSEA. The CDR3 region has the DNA TGCAGCGAACAGACAGGTGGGAGGGAGCAGTTCTTC. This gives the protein CSEQTGGREQFF.

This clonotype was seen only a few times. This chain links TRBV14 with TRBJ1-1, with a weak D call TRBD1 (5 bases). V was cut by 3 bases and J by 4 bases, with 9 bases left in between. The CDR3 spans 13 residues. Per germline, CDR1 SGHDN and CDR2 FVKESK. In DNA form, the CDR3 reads TGTGCCAGCAGCCAGGGACGTAGCACTGAAGCTTTCTTT. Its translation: CASSQGRSTEAFF.

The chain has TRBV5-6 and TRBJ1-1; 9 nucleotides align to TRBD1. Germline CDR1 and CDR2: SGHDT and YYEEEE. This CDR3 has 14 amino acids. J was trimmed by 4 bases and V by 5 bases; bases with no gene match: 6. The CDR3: CASSPATGGTEAFF. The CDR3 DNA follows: TGTGCCAGCAGTCCCGCGACAGGGGGCACTGAAGCTTTCTTT.

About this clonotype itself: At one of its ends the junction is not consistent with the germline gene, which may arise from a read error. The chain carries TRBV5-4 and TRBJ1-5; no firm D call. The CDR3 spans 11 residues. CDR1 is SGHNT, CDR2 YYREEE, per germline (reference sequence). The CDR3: CASSLDGPEDF. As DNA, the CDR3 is TGTGCCAGCAGCTTGGATGGGCCCGAGGATTTT.

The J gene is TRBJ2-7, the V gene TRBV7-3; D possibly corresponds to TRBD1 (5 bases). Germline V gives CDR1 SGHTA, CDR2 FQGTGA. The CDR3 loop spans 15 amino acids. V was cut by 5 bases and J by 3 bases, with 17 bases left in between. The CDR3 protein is CASSPSPGMRYEQYF. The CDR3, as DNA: TGTGCCAGCAGCCCCTCCCCAGGGATGCGCTACGAGCAGTACTTC. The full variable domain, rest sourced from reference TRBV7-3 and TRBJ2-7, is GAGVSQTPSNKVTEKGKYVELRCDPISGHTALYWYRQSLGQGPEFLIYFQGTGAADDSGLPNDRFFAVRPEGSVSTLKIQRTERGDSAVYLCASSPSPGMRYEQYFGPGTRLTVT.

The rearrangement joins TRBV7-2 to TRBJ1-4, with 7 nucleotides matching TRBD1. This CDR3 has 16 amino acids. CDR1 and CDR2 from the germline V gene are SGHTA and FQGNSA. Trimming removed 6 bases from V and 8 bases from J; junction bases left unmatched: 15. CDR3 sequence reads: CASRSGTDVPSEKLFF. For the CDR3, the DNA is TGTGCCAGCAGATCCGGGACAGACGTGCCATCCGAAAAACTGTTTTTT.

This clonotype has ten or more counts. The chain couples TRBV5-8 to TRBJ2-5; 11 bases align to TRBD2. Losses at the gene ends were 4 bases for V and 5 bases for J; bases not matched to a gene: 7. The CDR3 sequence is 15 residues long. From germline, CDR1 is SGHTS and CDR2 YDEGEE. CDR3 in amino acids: CASSVLAGGLETQYF. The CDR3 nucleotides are TGTGCCAGCAGCGTCCTAGCGGGGGGATTGGAGACCCAGTACTTC.

The CDR3 bases are TGTGCCACCAGCAGAGGGGGGACGCGAGAACAGCCCCAGCATTTT. This gives the protein CATSRGGTREQPQHF. This sequence joins TRBV15 and TRBJ1-5, with D possibly TRBD1 on 5 matching bases. The germline V gene encodes CDR1 LNHNV and CDR2 YYDKDF (reference sequence). This CDR3 is 15 amino acids long. V lost 1 base and J 7 bases, leaving 14 bases between the germline ends.